This entry lists 23 T cell receptor beta chains sequenced from one sample in a study of T cell responses to AZD1222 COVID-19 vaccine (TCRdb year 2021). The library was made by the immunoSEQ multiplex PCR assay. TCRdb limited this immuneACCESS table to in-frame rearrangements with V and J called. A share of clones is missing; checked studies link under half to unresolved V genes, and the rest is unexplained. Across this sample there are 150,000 or so clones, with 80% to 95% seen only once. Approximately 1.5% of the sample is in the top ten clones. Reading the label with the study, this specimen's time point is: baseline before first vaccination. The sequencing here drew on peripheral blood, taken on day 0 of AZD1222 vaccination. The source is an adult in good health.

This clone was observed a few times. Germline is not matched at one junction end, which may reflect a read error. The chain links TRBV15 to TRBJ2-7; the match to TRBD1 covers 10 bases. The CDR3 is made up of 18 amino acids. The germline V gene has CDR1 LNHNV and CDR2 YYDKDF (reference sequence). The chain's CDR3 is CASSRRQSGQGLVREQYF. The CDR3 DNA sequence: TGTGCCAGCAGCAGACGCCAATCGGGACAGGGGCTGGTACGCGAGCAGTACTTC.

This rearrangement joins TRBV27 to TRBJ1-5, with 10 bases lining up with TRBD1. The J segment lost 5 bases and the V segment lost 5 bases, leaving 3 bases of the junction unmatched. The CDR3 is made up of 14 amino acids. Germline V gene data show CDR1 as MNHEY and CDR2 as SMNVEV (reference sequence). This chain's CDR3 is CASSLGTGDQPQHF. DNA for the CDR3: TGTGCCAGCAGTCTTGGGACAGGGGATCAGCCCCAGCATTTT.

This sequence joins TRBV12-3 or TRBV12-4 and TRBJ1-5; D gene uncertain. Trimming removed 5 bases at V and 4 bases at J, with 3 bases between. The CDR3 length is 11 residues. The DNA for the CDR3 is TGTGCCAGCAGTGCTAATCAGCCCCAGCATTTT. Translated: CASSANQPQHF.

The chain has TRBV5-4 and TRBJ2-3; D might be TRBD1 (5 bases). Between the trimmed V and J ends, which lost 1 base and 2 bases, there was a span of 14 bases. CDR3 length equals 16 residues. The germline gives CDR1 SGHNT, CDR2 YYREEE (reference sequence). The CDR3 loop reads CASSLSRAGFTDTQYF. In DNA, the CDR3 is TGTGCCAGCAGCTTGAGTCGAGCAGGGTTCACAGATACGCAGTATTTT.

This chain connects TRBV9 to TRBJ1-3, with D uncertain. V lost 8 bases, J lost 0 bases, and 21 bases lay in between. Germline assignment: CDR1 SGDLS and CDR2 YYNGEE. The CDR3 loop spans 17 amino acids. The CDR3 DNA reads as TGTGCCAGTCTGGAGGAAACGGGCTCAAGCTCTGGAAACACCATATATTTT. This sequence encodes CASLEETGSSSGNTIYF.

This sequence joins TRBV27 and TRBJ2-7; TRBD1 might be the D (6 bases). There are 15 residues in the CDR3. Germline V gene data show CDR1 as MNHEY and CDR2 as SMNVEV (reference sequence). Trimming cost V 3 bases and J 3 bases, with 15 bases left between them. The CDR3 DNA reads as TGTGCCAGCAGTTTTCTCTTTACAGGGAACTACGAGCAGTACTTC. Residues: CASSFLFTGNYEQYF.

This sequence joins TRBV28 and TRBJ2-7, with 8 bases fitting TRBD2. CDR3 size: 13 residues. From germline, CDR1 is MDHEN and CDR2 SYDVKM. After removal of 5 bases from V and 4 bases from J, the junction contained 4 bases not matched to a gene. The DNA for the CDR3 is TGTGCCAGCAGTCCGGGGGGGGAATACGAGCAGTACTTC. This gives the protein CASSPGGEYEQYF. Variable domain in full (rest from reference TRBV28 and TRBJ2-7): DVKVTQSSRYLVKRTGEKVFLECVQDMDHENMFWYRQDPGLGLRLIYFSYDVKMKEKGDIPEGYSVSREKKERFSLILESASTNQTSMYLCASSPGGEYEQYFGPGTRLTVT.

V gene TRBV7-2 combines with J gene TRBJ1-1; unclear D gene. This CDR3 has 14 amino acids. The V end lost 4 bases, the J end lost 4 bases, and 13 bases lay between the germline ends. Germline V gives CDR1 SGHTA, CDR2 FQGNSA. CDR3 amino acids: CASSYYALGTEAFF. In DNA form, the CDR3 reads TGTGCCAGCAGCTACTACGCCTTGGGCACTGAAGCTTTCTTT.

The J gene is TRBJ1-3, the V gene TRBV5-1; a possible D gene is TRBD1 (6 bases). The germline gives CDR1 SGHRS, CDR2 YFSETQ. The CDR3 totals 19 residues. Trimming removed 4 bases at V and 1 base at J, with 24 bases between. CDR3 DNA sequence: TGCGCCAGCAGCCGTCGACAGGCCCAGAATTTGGGTTCTGGAAACACCATATATTTT. It translates to CASSRRQAQNLGSGNTIYF.

This chain links TRBV5-1 with TRBJ1-2; the match to TRBD1 covers 9 bases. The CDR3 is 14 amino acids. Germline V gene sequence: CDR1 SGHRS, CDR2 YFSETQ. The J segment lost 7 bases and the V segment lost 4 bases, leaving 8 bases of the junction unmatched. CDR3 in DNA: TGCGCCAGCAGCGGGGCCGGGACAGGGCCTGGCTACACCTTC. As protein: CASSGAGTGPGYTF.

In its sample, this clone was seen once. This chain links TRBV30 with TRBJ1-2; D is ambiguous. This CDR3 is built from 15 residues. Germline V gene lookup returns CDR1 GTSNPN and CDR2 SVGIG (reference sequence). V was shortened by 0 bases and J by 4 bases, with 15 bases between the two germline ends. CDR3 sequence: CAWSVELRGPYGYTF. Written as DNA, the CDR3 is TGTGCCTGGAGTGTTGAGTTGAGAGGGCCCTATGGCTACACCTTC.

The gene calls are TRBV5-1 and TRBJ1-4, with D hard to call. The CDR3 runs to 16 residues. The germline CDR1 and CDR2 sequences are SGHRS and YFSETQ. Deletions cut 3 bases from V and 7 bases from J, with 19 bases between. The CDR3 DNA is TGCGCCAGCAGCTCGACGGGTCCCCGCGGAGGTGAAAAACTGTTTTTT. This codes for CASSSTGPRGGEKLFF.

The gene calls are TRBV6-6 and TRBJ2-1; TRBD1 matches 8 bases. The germline CDR1 and CDR2 sequences are MNHNY and SVGAGI (reference sequence). This CDR3 spans 15 amino acids. The junction had 9 bases not matched to a gene; V was cut back by 7 bases and J by 4 bases. The CDR3 DNA follows: TGTGCCAGCACCCCAAGGGGACAGGCGTACAATGAGCAGTTCTTC. Protein: CASTPRGQAYNEQFF.

V gene TRBV28 combines with J gene TRBJ2-5; D is perhaps TRBD1 (5 bases). Looked up from germline, CDR1 is MDHEN and CDR2 is SYDVKM. The CDR3 length is 16 residues. The V and J ends lost 2 bases and 1 base respectively, with 14 bases between them. CDR3 sequence reads: CASSLPGTGLQETQYF. In DNA, the CDR3 is TGTGCCAGCAGTTTACCGGGTACAGGCCTCCAAGAGACCCAGTACTTC.

The chain carries TRBV2 and TRBJ1-2; D is perhaps TRBD1 (5 bases). The V end was cut by 3 bases, the J end by 8 bases, with 16 bases between. The CDR3 sequence is 14 residues long. CDR1 and CDR2 from the germline V gene are SNHLY and FYNNEI. CDR3 region: CASSEFSGKDGYTF. The CDR3 nucleotides are TGTGCCAGCAGTGAGTTTTCAGGGAAGGACGGCTACACCTTC.

This chain links TRBV30 with TRBJ2-2, with D unresolved. Germline-derived CDR1 and CDR2 are GTSNPN and SVGIG (reference sequence). Trimming shortened V by 0 bases and J by 7 bases, and 9 bases separated the two germline ends. The CDR3 is 13 residues long. CDR3: CAWSVRLVGELFF. The DNA for the CDR3 is TGTGCCTGGAGTGTACGTCTCGTCGGGGAGCTGTTTTTT.

This clone was recorded only once. The chain links TRBV13 to TRBJ2-7; D is unresolved. The CDR3 is made up of 14 amino acids. Between the trimmed V and J ends, which lost 0 bases and 3 bases, there was a span of 9 bases. Germline-derived CDR1 and CDR2 are PRHDT and FYEKMQ (reference sequence). As DNA, the CDR3 is TGTGCCAGCAGCTTAGGGACTGTCCACTACGAGCAGTACTTC. This sequence encodes CASSLGTVHYEQYF.

V and J are TRBV7-9 and TRBJ2-7; 9 nucleotides line up with TRBD1. With V trimmed by 1 base and J by 2 bases, 3 bases remained unmatched. The germline V gene encodes CDR1 SEHNR and CDR2 FQNEAQ (reference sequence). The CDR3 totals 15 residues. This chain's CDR3 is CASSLEGTGTYEQYF. The CDR3 nucleotides read TGTGCCAGCAGCTTAGAAGGGACAGGGACCTACGAGCAGTACTTC.

The table lists this clone with a count of one. The gene calls are TRBV30 and TRBJ1-3; a possible D gene is TRBD1 (5 bases). This CDR3 is built from 14 residues. V gave up 0 bases and J gave up 4 bases, with 10 bases separating them. From germline, CDR1 is GTSNPN and CDR2 SVGIG (reference sequence). CDR3 DNA: TGTGCCTGGAGTGTACAGGCCTCAGGAAACACCATATATTTT. This sequence encodes CAWSVQASGNTIYF.

The chain joins TRBV28 to TRBJ2-5; the match to TRBD2 covers 10 bases. Germline V lookup: CDR1 MDHEN, CDR2 SYDVKM. Trimming at V came to 4 bases and at J to 6 bases, leaving 8 bases not matched to a gene. This CDR3 has 15 amino acids. This CDR3 reads CASSSPSGGAKTQYF. In DNA form, the CDR3 reads TGTGCCAGCAGTTCCCCCAGCGGGGGGGCGAAGACCCAGTACTTC.

The rearrangement links TRBV30 to TRBJ1-1, with a tentative D call TRBD1 (5 bases). V was clipped by 4 bases and J by 1 base, with 16 bases between them. Germline V gives CDR1 GTSNPN, CDR2 SVGIG (reference sequence). The CDR3 totals 15 residues. The CDR3 loop reads CAWMGPGAPNTEAFF. In DNA form, the CDR3 reads TGTGCCTGGATGGGACCCGGAGCGCCGAACACTGAAGCTTTCTTT.

V usage is TRBV18 and J usage is TRBJ1-2; 11 positions match TRBD1. CDR1 and CDR2 (germline): KGHSH, LQKENI. The V and J ends lost 2 bases and 6 bases, in that order; junction bases with no gene match: 5. The CDR3 consists of 15 residues. The CDR3 nucleotides are TGTGCCAGCTCACCAGCGGACAGGGGGCGAAATGGCTACACCTTC. Translated: CASSPADRGRNGYTF.

This chain joins TRBV12-3 or TRBV12-4 and TRBJ1-2; D is ambiguous. The V end lost 2 bases, the J end lost 7 bases, and 5 bases lay between the germline ends. The CDR3 extends over 11 amino acids. The CDR3 sequence is CASSLNSGYTF. DNA for the CDR3: TGTGCCAGCAGTTTAAATAGTGGCTACACCTTC.